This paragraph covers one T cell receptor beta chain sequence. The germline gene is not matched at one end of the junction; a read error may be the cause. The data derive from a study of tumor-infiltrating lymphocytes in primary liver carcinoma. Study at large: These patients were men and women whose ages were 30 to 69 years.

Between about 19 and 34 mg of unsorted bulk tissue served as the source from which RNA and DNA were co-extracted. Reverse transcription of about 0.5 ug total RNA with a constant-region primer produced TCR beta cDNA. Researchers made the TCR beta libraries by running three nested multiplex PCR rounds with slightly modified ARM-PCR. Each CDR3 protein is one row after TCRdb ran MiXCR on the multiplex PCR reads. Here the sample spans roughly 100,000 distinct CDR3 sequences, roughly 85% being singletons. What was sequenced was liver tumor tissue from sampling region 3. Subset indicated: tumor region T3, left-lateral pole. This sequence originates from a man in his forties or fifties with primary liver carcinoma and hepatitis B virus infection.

The CDR3 region is CASSPRPSTDTQYF. The CDR3 coding sequence is TGTGCCAGCAGTCCCAGGCCAAGTACAGATACGCAGTATTTC. The genes are TRBV11-1 and TRBJ2-3; D remains ambiguous. The CDR3 runs 14 residues. Germline V CDR1 and CDR2: SGHAT, FQDESV (reference sequence).